The 28 T cell receptor beta chains listed next were all sequenced from one sample in a study of CD8 T cells in ankylosing spondylitis. TCRdb reprocessed the 5' RACE reads with MiXCR, giving one entry per CDR3 protein. The data contain 90,000 to 120,000 distinct CDR3 sequences, about 24% of them singletons. What was sequenced was synovial fluid, either unsorted or a sorted T cell fraction (not recorded which). The receptors shown here come from a male donor with ankylosing spondylitis.

This sequence joins TRBV20-1 and TRBJ2-5; D not resolved. Germline V CDR1 and CDR2: DFQATT, SNEGSKA (reference sequence). The CDR3 has 12 amino acids. Trimming cost V 7 bases and J 3 bases, with 12 bases left between them. The CDR3 region is CSEGSAEETQYF. The CDR3 DNA follows: TGCAGTGAGGGATCGGCAGAAGAGACCCAGTACTTC.

V and J are TRBV5-1 and TRBJ2-7; no definite D call. The CDR3 is 14 residues long. V shed 1 base and J shed 1 base, with 9 bases lying between them. From germline, CDR1 is SGHRS and CDR2 YFSETQ. The CDR3 DNA reads TGCGCCAGCAGCTTGTATGCAGGTTCCTACGAGCAGTACGTC. This encodes CASSLYAGSYEQYV.

There are many counts of this clonotype. V is TRBV20-1 and J is TRBJ2-2; 13 nucleotides match TRBD2. This CDR3 is 18 amino acids long. Trimming cost V 2 bases and J 4 bases; bases outside gene matches: 10. CDR1 is DFQATT, CDR2 SNEGSKA, per germline (reference sequence). As DNA, the CDR3 is TGCAGTGCTAGACCACTAGCGGGAGGGGATACGGGCACCGGGGAGCTGTTTTTT. It translates to CSARPLAGGDTGTGELFF.

This clonotype was recorded many times. The chain links TRBV12-3 or TRBV12-4 to TRBJ1-1; D is possibly TRBD1 (5 bases). The CDR3 is 13 residues long. Trimming took 3 bases from V and 3 from J, leaving 8 bases between them. The CDR3 region has the DNA TGTGCCAGCAGTTTCGGGGGTTACACTGAAGCTTTCTTT. Protein: CASSFGGYTEAFF.

This chain links TRBV12-3 or TRBV12-4 with TRBJ2-1; 10 bases align to TRBD2. V shed 2 bases and J 8 bases; nucleotides not matched to a gene: 12. This CDR3 contains 17 residues. The CDR3 nucleotides read TGTGCCAGCAGTTTAAGGTCCTTAGCGGGAGGATCCCATGAGCAGTTCTTC. As protein: CASSLRSLAGGSHEQFF.

The genes are TRBV24-1 and TRBJ1-2; D gene unclear. V was cut by 2 bases and J by 4 bases, with 13 bases left in between. This CDR3 is built from 15 residues. Germline CDR1 KGHDR, CDR2 SFDVKD. The CDR3 is CATSDSRTLGYGYTF. CDR3 bases: TGTGCCACCAGTGATTCCAGGACTTTAGGCTATGGCTACACCTTC.

The table lists this clonotype with a few counts. The rearrangement uses TRBV5-5 and TRBJ2-3; no reliable D call. The germline V and J ends were trimmed by 6 bases and 3 bases, with 20 bases remaining between them. Germline values: CDR1 SGHKS, CDR2 YYEKEE (reference sequence). The CDR3 runs to 16 residues. Here the CDR3 reads CASTLEGLTATDTQYF. CDR3 in DNA: TGTGCCAGCACCCTGGAAGGATTAACCGCAACAGATACGCAGTATTTT.

This chain uses TRBV4-1 with TRBJ2-1, with TRBD1 identical over 8 bases. The CDR3 totals 16 residues. V was clipped by 2 bases and J by 0 bases; unmatched bases: 3. CDR1 MGHRA and CDR2 YSYEKL come from the germline V gene. The chain's CDR3 is CASSQRDRSSYNEQFF. Written as DNA, the CDR3 is TGCGCCAGCAGCCAAAGGGACAGGAGCTCCTACAATGAGCAGTTCTTC.

The chain is built from TRBV11-2 and TRBJ2-7; D possibly corresponds to TRBD1 (6 bases). Germline V gene sequence: CDR1 SGHAT, CDR2 FQNNGV. V gave up 0 bases and J gave up 7 bases, with 13 bases separating them. CDR3 length equals 14 residues. DNA for the CDR3: TGTGCCAGCAGCTTAGAAGGGGGAGCGCGGGAGCAGTACTTC. Its translation: CASSLEGGAREQYF.

This clonotype has at least ten counts. This sequence joins TRBV29-1 and TRBJ1-1; D ambiguous. CDR1 and CDR2 from the germline V gene are SQVTM and ANQGSEA. Trimming stripped 4 bases from V and 11 bases from J, with 17 bases between. This CDR3 is 12 amino acids long. The CDR3 nucleotides are TGCAGCGTTGTGAGGCTTCCTGAGGCGGCTTTCTTT. Residues: CSVVRLPEAAFF.

The chain uses TRBV7-2 and TRBJ2-5, with D perhaps TRBD1 or TRBD2 (5 bases each). There are 17 residues in the CDR3. Looked up from germline, CDR1 is SGHTA and CDR2 is FQGNSA. Trimming took 3 bases from V and 1 from J, leaving 18 bases between them. CDR3 sequence reads: CASSLGPGSSGQETQYF. CDR3 coding DNA: TGTGCCAGCAGCTTGGGACCGGGCTCCTCAGGCCAAGAGACCCAGTACTTC. Complete variable domain (other parts from reference TRBV7-2 and TRBJ2-5): GAGVSQSPSNKVTEKGKDVELRCDPISGHTALYWYRQSLGQGLEFLIYFQGNSAPDKSGLPSDRFSAERTGGSVSTLTIQRTQQEDSAVYLCASSLGPGSSGQETQYFGPGTRLLVL.

In its sample, this clonotype was seen a few times. The gene calls are TRBV5-1 and TRBJ2-3; possible D gene TRBD2, 5 bases. Germline V gives CDR1 SGHRS, CDR2 YFSETQ. V was clipped by 6 bases and J by 9 bases, with 20 bases between them. This CDR3 is 14 amino acids long. The DNA for the CDR3 is TGCGCCAGCAAGTTTGAGGGAGTAAGTGACACGCAGTATTTT. It encodes CASKFEGVSDTQYF. Variable domain in full (rest from reference TRBV5-1 and TRBJ2-3): KAGVTQTPRYLIKTRGQQVTLSCSPISGHRSVSWYQQTPGQGLQFLFEYFSETQRNKGNFPGRFSGRQFSNSRSEMNVSTLELGDSALYLCASKFEGVSDTQYFGPGTRLTVL.

The V gene is TRBV20-1, the J gene TRBJ2-5; D is perhaps TRBD1 (6 bases). The CDR3 runs 14 residues. V lost 1 base, J lost 0 bases, and 9 bases lay in between. Looked up from germline, CDR1 is DFQATT and CDR2 is SNEGSKA (reference sequence). The DNA of the CDR3 is TGCAGTGCTAGAGGGGGGCCAGACCAAGAGACCCAGTACTTC. It specifies CSARGGPDQETQYF.

This clonotype was recorded only once. The chain combines TRBV5-4 with TRBJ1-1, with TRBD1 identical over 7 bases. The CDR3 spans 14 residues. CDR1 is SGHNT and CDR2 is YYREEE in the germline V gene (reference sequence). J lost 4 bases, V lost 1 base, and 4 bases had no gene match. CDR3 region: CASSLQGGGTEAFF. Here the CDR3 DNA reads TGTGCCAGCAGCTTGCAGGGGGGCGGCACTGAAGCTTTCTTT. Full variable domain (outside the CDR3, taken from reference TRBV5-4 and TRBJ1-1): ETGVTQSPTHLIKTRGQQVTLRCSSQSGHNTVSWYQQALGQGPQFIFQYYREEENGRGNFPPRFSGLQFPNYSSELNVNALELDDSALYLCASSLQGGGTEAFFGQGTRLTVV.

This chain joins TRBV6-1 and TRBJ2-7, with D unresolved. This CDR3 region has 14 residues. The germline V and J ends were trimmed by 4 bases and 2 bases, with 12 bases remaining between them. In germline, CDR1 is MNHNS, CDR2 SASEGT. CDR3 DNA sequence: TGTGCCAGCAGTGTGGGAACCAAAGCCTACGAGCAGTACGTC. It specifies CASSVGTKAYEQYV.

The chain carries TRBV5-1 and TRBJ2-3; a possible D gene is TRBD1 (6 bases). The CDR3 has 14 amino acids. Germline V gene data show CDR1 as SGHRS and CDR2 as YFSETQ. V lost 4 bases and J 4 bases, leaving 13 bases between the germline ends. The CDR3 nucleotides read TGCGCCAGCAGCCGAGAGTACAGGGCAGATACGCAGTATTTT. It specifies CASSREYRADTQYF.

This clonotype was counted only a few times. This chain joins TRBV20-1 and TRBJ1-5; 8 bases are shared with TRBD1. CDR1 is DFQATT, CDR2 SNEGSKA, per germline (reference sequence). The CDR3 is 14 residues long. The V gene end was trimmed by 1 base and the J gene end by 1 base; junction bases not matched to a gene: 0. The CDR3 region has the DNA TGCAGTGCTAGAGGGACAGGGAGCAATCAGCCCCAGCATTTT. It specifies CSARGTGSNQPQHF.

This clonotype has more than one count but fewer than ten. This rearrangement joins TRBV24-1 to TRBJ2-5; D is unclear. The CDR3 length is 14 residues. Germline lookup yields CDR1 KGHDR and CDR2 SFDVKD. V lost 5 bases to trimming and J lost 4 bases, with 13 bases between them. The CDR3 bases are TGTGCCACCAGTGGGGGTTTTCCAAGAGAGACCCAGTACTTC. This translates into CATSGGFPRETQYF.

This clonotype appeared a few times. This sequence joins TRBV7-9 and TRBJ1-1; the match to TRBD1 covers 7 bases. Looked up from germline, CDR1 is SEHNR and CDR2 is FQNEAQ (reference sequence). CDR3 length: 15 amino acids. J gave up 5 bases and V 2 bases, and 8 bases lay outside the gene matches. This chain's CDR3 is CASSLISGGETEAFF. The CDR3 DNA is TGTGCCAGCAGCTTAATCTCAGGGGGGGAGACTGAAGCTTTCTTT.

The V and J genes are TRBV27 and TRBJ2-7; no firm D call. Germline V gene lookup returns CDR1 MNHEY and CDR2 SMNVEV (reference sequence). The CDR3 consists of 14 residues. The V end lost 6 bases, the J end lost 4 bases, and 16 bases lay between the germline ends. The CDR3 DNA reads as TGTGCCAGCAGCCTAAAGCCGTCGGGTTACGAGCAGTACGTC. Residues: CASSLKPSGYEQYV.

V gene TRBV12-3 or TRBV12-4 combines with J gene TRBJ2-2, with D uncertain. The CDR3 runs 12 residues. The V end lost 6 bases, the J end lost 6 bases, and 8 bases lay between the germline ends. The CDR3 DNA reads as TGTGCCAGCAGCAAATGGGCCGGGGAGCTGTTTTTT. It translates to CASSKWAGELFF.

This clonotype appeared a few times. This chain uses TRBV6-1 with TRBJ2-7; 7 bases align to TRBD1. J gave up 4 bases and V 8 bases, and 8 bases lay outside the gene matches. The length of the CDR3 is 13 residues. Germline CDR1 and CDR2: MNHNS and SASEGT. The CDR3 nucleotides are TGTGCCAGCTTAGACAGGGCCGATTACGAGCAGTACGTC. This sequence encodes CASLDRADYEQYV.

This clonotype was seen more than once but under ten times. The chain combines TRBV10-3 with TRBJ2-5; D perhaps matches TRBD1 (5 bases). CDR1 ENHRY and CDR2 SYGVKD come from the germline V gene. CDR3 size: 17 residues. The V end lost 0 bases, the J end lost 2 bases, and 16 bases lay between the germline ends. The CDR3 loop is CAISESRGGYQQETQYF. The CDR3 DNA sequence: TGTGCCATCAGTGAGTCTAGGGGCGGCTACCAACAAGAGACCCAGTACTTC.

Only one count was recorded for this clonotype. A single base separates this from a much larger clone, so it may be a read error. This sequence joins TRBV20-1 and TRBJ2-3; 7 bases are a match to TRBD2. V lost 8 bases, J lost 3 bases, and 11 bases stayed unmatched. Germline assignment: CDR1 DFQATT and CDR2 SNEGSKA (reference sequence). The CDR3 length is 14 residues. This chain's CDR3 is CSTPRPGGTDTQYF. The CDR3 DNA follows: TGCAGTACTCCCAGGCCCGGGGGGACAGATACGCAGTATTTT.

This clonotype was counted a few times. The V gene is TRBV5-1, the J gene TRBJ2-1; D is tentatively TRBD1 or TRBD2 (6 bases each). V dropped 3 bases and J dropped 7 bases, with 14 bases sitting between them. CDR1 SGHRS and CDR2 YFSETQ come from the germline V gene. This CDR3 contains 14 residues. The CDR3 coding sequence is TGCGCCAGCAGCTGGGGGCTAGCGACTAATGAGCAGTTCTTC. This encodes CASSWGLATNEQFF.

There are a few counts of this clonotype. The J gene is TRBJ2-5, the V gene TRBV29-1; 7 bases align to TRBD2. CDR1 SQVTM and CDR2 ANQGSEA come from the germline V gene. After removal of 6 bases from V and 1 base from J, the junction contained 5 bases not matched to a gene. This CDR3 contains 13 residues. CDR3 coding DNA: TGCAGCGTCCCCAAGCGGGGCCAAGAGACCCAGTACTTC. This encodes CSVPKRGQETQYF.

This clonotype was counted a few times. The chain links TRBV12-3 or TRBV12-4 to TRBJ1-5, with unresolved D. CDR3 size: 12 residues. Trimming shortened V by 4 bases and J by 4 bases, and 5 bases separated the two germline ends. CDR3 amino acids: CASSSQNQPQHF. For the CDR3, the DNA is TGTGCCAGCAGTTCCCAAAATCAGCCCCAGCATTTT.

This clonotype was counted between two and nine times. Compared with germline, one end of the junction differs, possibly owing to a read error. The chain joins TRBV15 to TRBJ2-1; D not resolved. Germline CDR1 and CDR2: LNHNV and YYDKDF (reference sequence). The length of the CDR3 is 13 residues. The DNA of the CDR3 is TGTGCCACCAGCAGAGAACGGCTAAGTCGGCAGGTCTTC. Its protein product is CATSRERLSRQVF.